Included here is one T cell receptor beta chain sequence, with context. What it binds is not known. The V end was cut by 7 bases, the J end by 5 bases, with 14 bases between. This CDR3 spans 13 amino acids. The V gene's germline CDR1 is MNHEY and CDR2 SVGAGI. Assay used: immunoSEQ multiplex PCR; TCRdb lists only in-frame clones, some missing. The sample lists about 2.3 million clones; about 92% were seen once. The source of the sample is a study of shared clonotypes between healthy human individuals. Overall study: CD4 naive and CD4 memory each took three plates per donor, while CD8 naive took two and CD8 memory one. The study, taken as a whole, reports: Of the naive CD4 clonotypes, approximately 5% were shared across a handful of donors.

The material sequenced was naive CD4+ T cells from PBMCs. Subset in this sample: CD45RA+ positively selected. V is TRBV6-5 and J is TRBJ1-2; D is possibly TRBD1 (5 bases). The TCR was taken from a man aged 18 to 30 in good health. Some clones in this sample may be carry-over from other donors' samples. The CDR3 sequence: CASTYGGTYGYTF. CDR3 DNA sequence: TGTGCCAGCACCTACGGAGGGACGTATGGCTACACCTTC.